This record concerns one T cell receptor (beta chain) sequence. MiXCR, applied by TCRdb to the PCR reads, yields one record per CDR3 protein. The table has around 12,000 distinct CDR3 sequences, over 50% seen once. The sample is drawn from a study of tumor-infiltrating lymphocytes in oesophageal squamous cell carcinoma. The CDR3 has 19 amino acids. Trimming removed 8 bases from V and 0 bases from J; junction bases left unmatched: 14. Germline-derived CDR1 and CDR2 are SEHNR and FQNEAQ (reference sequence). The clonotype originates from a female donor with esophageal squamous cell carcinoma. The sample consisted of esophageal tumor tissue. The chain couples TRBV7-9 to TRBJ2-1; 12 bases match TRBD2. CDR3 in amino acids: CASGQRTSGDYSSYNEQFF. CDR3 DNA: TGTGCCAGCGGCCAGAGGACTAGCGGGGACTACTCCTCCTACAATGAGCAGTTCTTC.